One and the same sample provided the 9 T cell receptor beta chains below, sequenced in a study of early T cells in non-severe SARS-CoV-2 infection. TCRdb analysed the 5' RACE reads with MiXCR anew, one entry per CDR3 protein. The data show approximately 70,000 distinct CDR3 sequences, with 9% to 10% seen just once and about a sixth held by the top ten. The sequencing here drew on whole blood, taken at baseline. The receptors originated from an adult who was a healthcare worker with PCR-confirmed SARS-CoV-2 infection or an uninfected control (not recorded which).

This clonotype has ten or more counts. This chain uses TRBV20-1 with TRBJ2-3, with D possibly being TRBD1 or TRBD2 (5 bases each). This CDR3 comprises 15 residues. Trimming shortened V by 6 bases and J by 7 bases, and 23 bases separated the two germline ends. CDR1 is DFQATT and CDR2 is SNEGSKA in the germline V gene (reference sequence). This CDR3 reads CSAKPGPYSPNTQYF. DNA of the CDR3: TGCAGTGCAAAGCCGGGACCATACTCTCCTAATACGCAGTATTTT.

This clonotype has a count of ten or more. The genes are TRBV7-2 and TRBJ2-7; a possible D gene is TRBD2 (6 bases). This CDR3 has 14 amino acids. Germline values: CDR1 SGHTA, CDR2 FQGNSA. Trimming stripped 8 bases from V and 0 bases from J, with 14 bases between. The CDR3 sequence is CASLRDFFSYEQYF. The CDR3 coding sequence is TGTGCCAGCTTAAGGGACTTCTTCTCCTACGAGCAGTACTTC.

Concerning this clonotype: A junction boundary mismatches the germline segment, possibly from a read error. The chain couples TRBV29-1 to TRBJ1-1, with 7 bases aligning to TRBD1. The CDR3 totals 8 residues. Germline V gives CDR1 SQVTM, CDR2 ANQGSEA. The CDR3 loop is CSVVDRAF. The CDR3 bases are TGCAGCGTTGTAGACAGGGCGTTT.

V is TRBV29-1 and J is TRBJ2-3; 9 bases map to TRBD2. The germline CDR1 and CDR2 sequences are SQVTM and ANQGSEA. V lost 0 bases and J lost 1; bases outside the gene matches: 5. CDR3 length: 16 residues. The CDR3 loop is CSVEDQLAGGTDTQYF. CDR3 bases: TGCAGCGTTGAAGATCAGTTAGCGGGAGGCACAGATACGCAGTATTTT.

This clonotype has only a few counts. V usage is TRBV27 and J usage is TRBJ2-3; no reliable D call. V was cut by 5 bases and J by 0 bases, with 9 bases left in between. The CDR3 is 14 residues long. Germline V lookup: CDR1 MNHEY, CDR2 SMNVEV (reference sequence). CDR3: CASSGRASTDTQYF. The CDR3 DNA reads TGTGCCAGCAGTGGAAGAGCTAGCACAGATACGCAGTATTTT.

This clonotype has ten or more counts. The chain is built from TRBV2 and TRBJ1-5; D may be TRBD1 (5 bases). Trimming took 4 bases from V and 7 from J, leaving 11 bases between them. The germline V gene encodes CDR1 SNHLY and CDR2 FYNNEI. There are 13 residues in the CDR3. CDR3 region: CASSAGLWQPQHF. CDR3 sequence (DNA): TGTGCCAGCAGTGCGGGGCTTTGGCAGCCCCAGCATTTT.

This clonotype was counted a few times. The chain links TRBV28 to TRBJ1-1, with 8 bases aligning to TRBD1. The trim removed 6 bases at V and 6 bases at J, leaving 6 bases unmatched. Germline assignment: CDR1 MDHEN and CDR2 SYDVKM. The CDR3 runs to 13 residues. Written as DNA, the CDR3 is TGTGCCAGCAGACGTCAGGGGGCCCCTGAAGCTTTCTTT. Protein product: CASRRQGAPEAFF.

This clonotype showed up just a few times. This rearrangement joins TRBV5-6 to TRBJ2-1; TRBD2 agrees at 13 bases. The CDR3 covers 16 residues. CDR1 SGHDT and CDR2 YYEEEE come from the germline V gene. The junction had 4 bases not matched to a gene; V was cut back by 3 bases and J by 4 bases. CDR3 DNA sequence: TGTGCCAGCAGCTGGGGACTAGCGGGGAAATACAATGAGCAGTTCTTC. Translation gives CASSWGLAGKYNEQFF.

Many counts were recorded for this clonotype. The chain has TRBV4-1 and TRBJ1-4; D call uncertain. The CDR3 consists of 13 residues. Trimming shortened V by 4 bases and J by 3 bases, and 6 bases separated the two germline ends. Germline values: CDR1 MGHRA, CDR2 YSYEKL. The DNA of the CDR3 is TGCGCCAGCAGCCTAACTCCTAATGAAAAACTGTTTTTT. Translated: CASSLTPNEKLFF.